The rows below give T cell receptor gamma chains drawn from one sample of a study of human gamma delta and Vdelta1 T cells. TCRdb reanalysed the PCR reads with CATT. Of a few thousand gamma-chain clones detected, 5.2% appear once; the ten largest clones hold around 14%. What was sequenced was naive CD27+ Vdelta1 gamma-delta T cells from blood. These receptors all come from a human donor in good health. The CDR3 runs from the conserved cysteine through the conserved F or W. Some rows mark clone size as missing; the rest say once, few, many or name a class of expanded clone.

clone size	V gene	J gene	CDR3 DNA	CDR3 protein
medium-sized	TRGV2	TRGJ1/TRGJ2	TGTGCCACCTGGACCTCGGGTAAGAAACTCTTT	CATWTSGKKLF
medium-sized	TRGV5	TRGJ1/TRGJ2	TGTGCCACCTGGGACAGATATTATTATAAGAAACTCTTT	CATWDRYYYKKLF
.	TRGV3	TRGJ1/TRGJ2	TGTGCCACCTGGGACAGTTTTAGGATGGGTAAGAAACTCTTT	CATWDSFRMGKKLF
few	TRGV5	TRGJ1/TRGJ2	TGTGCCACCTGGCCTACACATTATTATAAGAAACTCTTT	CATWPTHYYKKLF
medium-sized	TRGV8	TRGJ1/TRGJ2	TGTGCCACCTGGGATAATGCCCATTATAAGAAACTCTTT	CATWDNAHYKKLF
medium-sized	TRGV4	TRGJ1/TRGJ2	TGTGCCACCTGGATACAATATGGAAAGAAACTCTTT	CATWIQYGKKLF
few	TRGV3	TRGJ1/TRGJ2	TGTGCCACCTGGGACAGGCAACCCCATTATAAGAAACTCTTT	CATWDRQPHYKKLF
medium-sized	TRGV8	TRGJ1/TRGJ2	TGTGCCACCTGGGAATATTATAAGAAACTCTTT	CATWEYYKKLF
.	TRGV5	TRGJ1/TRGJ2	TGTGCCACCTGGGACAGGGGTCCGAATTATTATAAGAAACTCTTT	CATWDRGPNYYKKLF
medium-sized	TRGV3	TRGJ1/TRGJ2	TGTGCCACCTGGGACAGGCACTATTATAAGAAACTCTTT	CATWDRHYYKKLF
large	TRGV9	TRGJP2	TGTGCCTTGTGGAGTAGTAGTGATTGGATCAAGACGTTT	CALWSSSDWIKTF
.	TRGV2	TRGJ1/TRGJ2	TGTGCCACCTGGGACTGGGGTCGTTATAAGAAACTCTTT	CATWDWGRYKKLF
.	TRGV3	TRGJ1/TRGJ2	TGTGCCACCTGGGACAGGGCCCCCTCGCCCCCGAATTATTATAAGAAACTCTTT	CATWDRAPSPPNYYKKLF
few	TRGV2	TRGJ1/TRGJ2	TGTGCCACCTGGGACGGGCCTAGGAAACTCTTT	CATWDGPRKLF
.	TRGV8	TRGJP2	TGTGCCACCTGGGATAAGATCGGTAGTAGTGATTGGATCAAGACGTTT	CATWDKIGSSDWIKTF
.	TRGV5	TRGJ1/TRGJ2	TGTGCCACCTGGGACAGCCCAAAGAAACTCTTT	CATWDSPKKLF
few	TRGV2	TRGJP2	TGTGCCACCTGGGACGGATATTGGATCAAGACGTTT	CATWDGYWIKTF
large	TRGV3	TRGJ1/TRGJ2	TGTGCCACCTGGGACAGGCTAGATAAGAAACTCTTT	CATWDRLDKKLF
few	TRGV3	TRGJ1/TRGJ2	TGTGCCACCTGGGGTTTGGATTATTATAAGAAACTCTTT	CATWGLDYYKKLF
large	TRGV3	TRGJ1/TRGJ2	TGTGCCACCTGGGACAGGCGGGGATATAAGAAACTCTTT	CATWDRRGYKKLF
.	TRGV9	TRGJ1/TRGJ2	TGTGCCTTGTGGATTTATTATAAGAAACTCTTT	CALWIYYKKLF
.	TRGV3	TRGJ1/TRGJ2	TGTGCCACCTGGGACAGGCCCCGAAATAAGAAACTCTTT	CATWDRPRNKKLF
medium-sized	TRGV3	TRGJ1/TRGJ2	TGTGCCACCTGGGACAGGCGTCGACTTTATTATAAGAAACTCTTT	CATWDRRRLYYKKLF
few	TRGV2	TRGJ1/TRGJ2	TGTGCCACCTGGGACGAAAATTATAAGAAACTCTTT	CATWDENYKKLF
medium-sized	TRGV8	TRGJ1/TRGJ2	TGTGCCACCTGGGATAGGGGATATTATAAGAAACTCTTT	CATWDRGYYKKLF
.	TRGV3	TRGJ1/TRGJ2	TGTGCCACCTGGGACAGGCCTTTCAAAAATTATTATAAGAAACTCTTT	CATWDRPFKNYYKKLF
.	TRGV9	TRGJ1/TRGJ2	TGTGCCGGGGGGGAGGTGCAGAAGAAACTCTTT	CAGGEVQKKLF
medium-sized	TRGV9	TRGJ1/TRGJ2	TGTGCCTTGTGGGAGGTGCGTGCTCGCGGAGGAGTAAAGAAACTCTTT	CALWEVRARGGVKKLF
few	TRGV9	TRGJ1/TRGJ2	TGTGCCTTGTGGGAGGTGAAAAAACTCTTT	CALWEVKKLF
medium-sized	TRGV3	TRGJ1/TRGJ2	TGTGCCACCTGGGACAGGCCTCATTATTATAAGAAACTCTTT	CATWDRPHYYKKLF
few	TRGV3	TRGJP2	TGTGCCACCTGGGACAGGTCGGGGATCAAGACGTTT	CATWDRSGIKTF
few	TRGV8	TRGJ1/TRGJ2	TGTGCCACCTGGGATAGAAGGGATTATAAGAAACTCTTT	CATWDRRDYKKLF
.	TRGV2	TRGJP2	TGTGCCACCTGGGACGGTCGTAGTGATTGGATCAAGACGTTT	CATWDGRSDWIKTF
.	TRGV8	TRGJ1/TRGJ2	TGTGCCACCTGGGATCAATATAAGAAACTCTTT	CATWDQYKKLF
few	TRGV8	TRGJ1/TRGJ2	TGTGCCACCTGGAGCTCGAAACTCTTT	CATWSSKLF
few	TRGV3	TRGJ1/TRGJ2	TGTGCCACCTGGGACAGGCTTAGGTATAAGAAACTCTTT	CATWDRLRYKKLF
large	TRGV9	TRGJ1/TRGJ2	TGTGCCTTGTGGGAGGTGTATAAGAAACTCTTT	CALWEVYKKLF
large	TRGV9	TRGJ1/TRGJ2	TGTGCCTTGTGGGACCATAAACTCTTT	CALWDHKLF
medium-sized	TRGV8	TRGJ1/TRGJ2	TGTGCCACCTGGGATAGGAGTAAGAAACTCTTT	CATWDRSKKLF
medium-sized	TRGV3	TRGJP2	TGTGCCACCTGGGACCCCAATGGGGGTTGGATCAAGACGTTT	CATWDPNGGWIKTF
.	TRGV9	TRGJ1/TRGJ2	TGTGCCTTGTGGGAGACGCTTAAGAAACTCTTT	CALWETLKKLF
.	TRGV8	TRGJ1/TRGJ2	TGTGCCACCTGGGATCTCTATTATTATAAGAAACTCTTT	CATWDLYYYKKLF
medium-sized	TRGV2	TRGJ1/TRGJ2	TGTGCCACCTGGGACGGGCCGGACCATTATAAGAAACTCTTT	CATWDGPDHYKKLF
medium-sized	TRGV5	TRGJ1/TRGJ2	TGTGCCACCTGGGACGAGGGTTATAAGAAACTCTTT	CATWDEGYKKLF
large	TRGV2	TRGJ1/TRGJ2	TGTGCCACCTGGGACGGGCTCGCTTATAAGAAACTCTTT	CATWDGLAYKKLF
medium-sized	TRGV8	TRGJ1/TRGJ2	TGTGCCACCTGGGAACGAGGAGGTTATTATAAGAAACTCTTT	CATWERGGYYKKLF
few	TRGV8	TRGJ1/TRGJ2	TGTGCCACCTGGGCTACGGAACTCTTT	CATWATELF
.	TRGV3	TRGJ1/TRGJ2	TGTGCCACCGGTGAGGATTATAAGAAACTCTTT	CATGEDYKKLF
few	TRGV8	TRGJ1/TRGJ2	TGTGCCACCTGGGATAGGAATTATTATAAGAAACTCTTT	CATWDRNYYKKLF
.	TRGV2	TRGJ1/TRGJ2	TGTGCCACCTGGTGCGGGGTGTATTATAAGAAACTCTTT	CATWCGVYYKKLF
.	TRGV3	TRGJ1/TRGJ2	TGTGCCACCTGGGACAGATATCATTATAAGAAACTCTTT	CATWDRYHYKKLF
large	TRGV3	TRGJ1/TRGJ2	TGTGCCACCTGGGCTTATTATAAGAAACTCTTT	CATWAYYKKLF
few	TRGV5	TRGJ1/TRGJ2	TGTGCCACCTGGGACAGGCCATCATTTGTTCATAAGAAACTCTTT	CATWDRPSFVHKKLF
medium-sized	TRGV3	TRGJ1/TRGJ2	TGTGCCACCTGGGACAGGAGTAAATGGTCGGTTAAGAAACTCTTT	CATWDRSKWSVKKLF